A selection of T cell receptor beta chains follows, all from one sample in a study of blood T cell repertoires in COVID-19. Libraries were prepared by immunoSEQ multiplex PCR; TCRdb keeps only in-frame clonotypes and omits some of them. The sample consists of 240,000 or so clones, about 80% of them appearing once. Sample: peripheral blood. The source of these receptors is a woman aged 80 or over with acute or convalescent COVID-19. Each CDR3 is given with its conserved first and last residue. Each record gives: CDR3 length, V gene, D gene, clone size, J gene, CDR3 DNA, CDR3 protein. A D gene is named only where the DNA matches it firmly. Size values are once, few and many counts, or a class for expanded clones, and some rows have none.

15	TRBV6-5	TRBD2	-	TRBJ2-5	TGTGCCAGCAGTTACCAAGCGGGAGGGGAAGAGACCCAGTACTTC	CASSYQAGGEETQYF
13	TRBV6-5	TRBD2	-	TRBJ2-5	TGTGCCAGCAGTCTAGCGGGGGGGGAGACCCAGTACTTC	CASSLAGGETQYF
15	TRBV19	TRBD1	few	TRBJ1-5	TGTGCCAGTAGTATAGTTGGAGGGGGCAGACAGCCCCAGCATTTT	CASSIVGGGRQPQHF
15	TRBV27	-	-	TRBJ2-2	TGTGCCAGCAGTTCCACCAACTCCCCCACCGGGGAGCTGTTTTTT	CASSSTNSPTGELFF
14	TRBV2	-	once	TRBJ2-1	TGTGCCAGCAGAGGCGGGGGCCCCTACAATGAGCAGTTCTTC	CASRGGGPYNEQFF
15	TRBV19	TRBD1	few	TRBJ1-5	TGTGCCAGTAGTGGACAGGTCATCGCCAATCAGCCCCAGCATTTT	CASSGQVIANQPQHF
13	TRBV9	-	-	TRBJ1-2	TGTGCCAGCAGCGGGACACTTAACTATGGCTACACCTTC	CASSGTLNYGYTF
17	TRBV6-2/TRBV6-3	-	few	TRBJ2-5	TGTGCCAGCAGTTACGGGAGCGAGACAGGGAGGATGAAGACCCAGTACTTC	CASSYGSETGRMKTQYF
14	TRBV23-1	-	-	TRBJ2-2	TGCGCCAGCAGTCAGGGACTCGAACACCGGGAGCTGTTTTTT	CASSQGLEHRELFF
13	TRBV9	-	-	TRBJ1-2	TGTGCCAGCAGCCGGGACATCAGATATGGCTACACCTTC	CASSRDIRYGYTF
15	TRBV28	TRBD2	once	TRBJ2-5	TGTGCCAGCAGGGGAATAGCGGGAGGAGGAGAGACCCAGTACTTC	CASRGIAGGGETQYF
15	TRBV3-1/TRBV3-2	TRBD1	-	TRBJ1-3	TGTGCCAGCAGCTCTACAACAGGGGCAGGAAACACCATATATTTT	CASSSTTGAGNTIYF
11	TRBV6-2/TRBV6-3	-	-	TRBJ2-4	TGTGCCAGCAGTTCGGTCAACATTCAGTACTTC	CASSSVNIQYF
14	TRBV5-8	-	-	TRBJ2-5	TGTGCCAGCAGCTTGGCACCTTTCGGGGAGACCCAGTACTTC	CASSLAPFGETQYF
15	TRBV19	-	-	TRBJ1-1	TGTGCCAGTAGTACCCGCCCAGGGGTAGGCACTGAAGCTTTCTTT	CASSTRPGVGTEAFF
12	TRBV5-8	TRBD1	-	TRBJ1-1	TGTGCCAGCAGCCGAGAGACAGGGGAATCTTTCTTT	CASSRETGESFF
15	TRBV30	-	-	TRBJ1-1	TGTGCCTGGAGTGTAGACCGGGACACAATCCCTGAAGCTTTCTTT	CAWSVDRDTIPEAFF
13	TRBV11-3	-	-	TRBJ2-7	TGTGCCAGCAGCTACGGGCGGGCCTACGAGCAGTACTTC	CASSYGRAYEQYF
13	TRBV3-1/TRBV3-2	TRBD2	-	TRBJ2-5	TGTGCCAGCAGCCAAGAAATTCTAGCGGGACCCTACTTC	CASSQEILAGPYF
14	TRBV6-6	-	-	TRBJ1-5	TGTGCCAGCAGTCCAGGGGACAGCAATCAGCCCCAGCATTTT	CASSPGDSNQPQHF
15	TRBV24-1	-	-	TRBJ2-7	TGTGCCACCAGTGATGGGGCCTCCCCCCCCTACGAGCAGTACTTC	CATSDGASPPYEQYF
14	TRBV23-1	TRBD1	-	TRBJ1-2	TGCGCCAGCAGTCAGCCCGACAGGGAAAGAGGCTACACCTTC	CASSQPDRERGYTF
16	TRBV5-6	TRBD2	once	TRBJ2-2	TGTGCCAGCAGCTCGAGCGGGGGGGCCTGGCACGGGGAGCTGTTTTTT	CASSSSGGAWHGELFF
16	TRBV6-1	-	-	TRBJ1-1	TGTGCCAGCAGTGTCGAGGGATTTCGTTCGAACACTGAAGCTTTCTTT	CASSVEGFRSNTEAFF
17	TRBV15	TRBD2	-	TRBJ2-1	TGTGCCACCAGCAGCTTTGCCGGACTAGCGGCTAACAATGAGCAGTTCTTC	CATSSFAGLAANNEQFF
15	TRBV2	TRBD2	-	TRBJ2-1	TGTGCCAGCGTTACGACTAGCGGGCGATACAATGAGCAGTTCTTC	CASVTTSGRYNEQFF
13	TRBV12-3/TRBV12-4	-	once	TRBJ1-1	TGTGCCAGCAGTACGAACAGGGAAACTGAAGCTTTCTTT	CASSTNRETEAFF
17	TRBV2	TRBD2	once	TRBJ2-1	TGTGCCAGCAGTGAAGGGCCAGCGGGAGATTCTAGCAATGAGCAGTTCTTC	CASSEGPAGDSSNEQFF
15	TRBV5-1	TRBD2	few	TRBJ2-1	TGCGCCAGCACCGATCTAGCGGAGTCCTACAATGAGCAGTTCTTC	CASTDLAESYNEQFF
17	TRBV4-2	TRBD2	-	TRBJ2-7	TGTGCCAGCAGCCAAGGGACTAGCGGGAGGCCCCGAGACGAGCAGTACTTC	CASSQGTSGRPRDEQYF
12	TRBV28	-	-	TRBJ1-2	TGTGCCAGCGTGGCACAGCCCTATGGCTACACCTTC	CASVAQPYGYTF
13	TRBV10-3	TRBD1	-	TRBJ1-5	TGTGCCACCCGGACAGGGGAGGATCAGCCCCAGCATTTT	CATRTGEDQPQHF
13	TRBV2	TRBD1	few	TRBJ2-7	TGTGCCAGCAGTGGACAGGGGGTCTACGAGCAGTACTTC	CASSGQGVYEQYF
12	TRBV20-1	-	-	TRBJ2-3	TGCAGTGCTAGTCCGAGGGAAAGGACGCAGTATTTT	CSASPRERTQYF
15	TRBV29-1	TRBD1	-	TRBJ2-7	TGCAGCGTTGAAACAGGGGCCCTTGGGTACTACGAGCAGTACTTC	CSVETGALGYYEQYF
15	TRBV6-1	TRBD1	-	TRBJ1-4	TGTGCCAGCAGTGAGACAGGGGGAGACGTTGAAAAACTGTTTTTT	CASSETGGDVEKLFF
15	TRBV4-3	-	-	TRBJ1-2	TGCGCCAGCAGCCAAGCTATCTTCGCTCCAGGGGGCTACACCTTC	CASSQAIFAPGGYTF
18	TRBV7-2	-	-	TRBJ1-1	TGTGCCAGCAGCTCCCTTAGGGGGGGAGGGGTTGCGGACACTGAAGCTTTCTTT	CASSSLRGGGVADTEAFF
14	TRBV18	TRBD1	once	TRBJ1-1	TGTGCCAGCTCACCACGGGACAGGGAGACTGAAGCTTTCTTT	CASSPRDRETEAFF
16	TRBV7-2	TRBD2	-	TRBJ2-7	TGTGCCAGCAGCTTAGAACTAGCGGGAGGGTTCTACGAGCAGTACTTC	CASSLELAGGFYEQYF
18	TRBV13	-	-	TRBJ2-1	TGTGCCAGCAGCTTGGACAGCAATAACCTCAACTCCTACAATGAGCAGTTCTTC	CASSLDSNNLNSYNEQFF
16	TRBV28	TRBD1	-	TRBJ1-2	TGTGCCAGCAGTTTCCCCTTGGGACAGGGGGCGAATGGCTACACCTTC	CASSFPLGQGANGYTF
18	TRBV7-2	TRBD1	-	TRBJ1-1	TGTGCCAGCAGCTTATACGGACAGGCGGGACGTTCGAACACTGAAGCTTTCTTT	CASSLYGQAGRSNTEAFF
15	TRBV9	-	-	TRBJ2-1	TGTGCCAGCAGCGTGTCGGAGGGACCTTACAATGAGCAGTTCTTC	CASSVSEGPYNEQFF
14	TRBV5-1	TRBD2	-	TRBJ2-7	TGCGCCAGCAGCCGGGGGACTAGCAGTTACGAGCAGTACTTC	CASSRGTSSYEQYF
13	TRBV3-1/TRBV3-2	-	-	TRBJ2-1	TGTGCCAGCAGCCCAAGTTGGGAGGCTGAGCAGTTCTTC	CASSPSWEAEQFF
17	TRBV7-3	TRBD2	-	TRBJ2-3	TGTGCCAGCAGCTTATCTAGCGGGGGGGCAGGGAGAGATACGCAGTATTTT	CASSLSSGGAGRDTQYF
14	TRBV4-2	-	-	TRBJ1-3	TGTGCCAGCAGCCAAGACCACTCTGGAAACACCATATATTTT	CASSQDHSGNTIYF
17	TRBV21-1	-	-	TRBJ1-1	TGTGCCAGCAGCAAATATAGGCAGGGAGGTGAAAACACTGAAGCTTTCTTT	CASSKYRQGGENTEAFF
19	TRBV5-6	TRBD2	-	TRBJ2-1	TGTGCCAGCAGCTTAGGCGCTGCTTCTAGCGGGACACTGGGTAATGAGCAGTTCTTC	CASSLGAASSGTLGNEQFF